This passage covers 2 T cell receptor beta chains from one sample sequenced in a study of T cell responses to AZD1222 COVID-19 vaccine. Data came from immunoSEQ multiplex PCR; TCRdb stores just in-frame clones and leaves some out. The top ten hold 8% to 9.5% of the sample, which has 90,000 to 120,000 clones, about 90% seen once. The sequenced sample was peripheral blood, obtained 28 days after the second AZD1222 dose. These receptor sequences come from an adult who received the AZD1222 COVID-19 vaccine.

CDR3 protein: CASSFQGALRETQYF. In DNA form, the CDR3 reads TGCGCCAGCAGCTTCCAGGGGGCTTTGAGGGAGACCCAGTACTTC. The V gene is TRBV5-1, the J gene TRBJ2-5; 8 bases are shared with TRBD1. With 2 bases clipped from V and 5 bases from J, the junction kept 8 bases outside the gene matches. This CDR3 contains 15 residues. Germline V gives CDR1 SGHRS, CDR2 YFSETQ.

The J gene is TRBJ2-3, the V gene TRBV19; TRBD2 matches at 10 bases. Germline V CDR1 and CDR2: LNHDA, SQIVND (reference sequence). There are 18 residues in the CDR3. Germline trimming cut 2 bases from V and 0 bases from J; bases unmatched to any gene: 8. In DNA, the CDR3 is TGTGCCAGTAGTATACAAGCGGGGGGGGCCCTAAGCACAGATACGCAGTATTTT. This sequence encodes CASSIQAGGALSTDTQYF.